The next 28 T cell receptor delta chains were all read from a single sample in a study of gamma-delta T cells after stem cell transplantation. TCRdb fed the RT-PCR reads to CATT. In the table there are about 1,200 delta-chain clones, about 1.8% of which are singletons. Sequencing was carried out using gamma-delta T cells. The source is a human donor. It is not recorded whose cells these are; they may come from a transplant donor.

Of note for this clone: This sequence is one base from a far larger clone and is likely a read error. Additional DNA sequences in this sample encode the identical CDR3. The chain uses TRDV2 and TRDJ1; 11 bases fit TRDD3. The V gene's germline CDR1 is GEAIGNYY and CDR2 EKD. This CDR3 spans 21 amino acids. J gave up 1 base and V 3 bases, and 21 bases lay outside the gene matches. The CDR3: CACDPLGPPMGDTRSTDKLIF. CDR3 coding DNA: TGTGCCTGTGACCCCCTAGGCCCCCCAATGGGGGATACGCGGAGCACCGATAAACTCATCTTT.

This clone has more than one count but fewer than ten. TCRdb records a much larger clone's protein for this DNA, with a difference at residue 18 that likely arises from a read error; the protein given is the translation of the DNA. V is TRDV2 and J is TRDJ1, with 8 bases matching TRDD3. CDR3 length: 21 residues. CDR1 and CDR2 (germline): GEAIGNYY, EKD. CDR3 nucleotides: TGTGCCTGTGACACCGTGGGGCTATTGGGGGGATATAAATTGTACACCGATAATCTCATCTTT. Its translation is CACDTVGLLGGYKLYTDNLIF.

Relative to its sample, this clone is large. Additional DNA sequences in this sample encode the identical CDR3. J is TRDJ1 and V is TRDV1; 12 bases line up with TRDD3. Germline V CDR1 and CDR2: TSWWSYY, QGS. The CDR3 covers 19 residues. The junction had 12 bases not matched to a gene; V was cut back by 1 base and J by 3 bases. CDR3 nucleotides: TGTGCTCTTGGGGAACAGCGGAGGTGGCCTGGGGGATACGCCGATAAACTCATCTTT. It encodes CALGEQRRWPGGYADKLIF.

This clone was counted only a few times. Given a far larger clone just one base away, this is likely a sequencing read error. Other nucleotide sequences from this sample produce the same CDR3. The V gene is TRDV1, the J gene TRDJ1; D unclear. V was trimmed by 1 base and J by 2 bases, leaving 35 bases between them. Germline assignment: CDR1 TSWWSYY and CDR2 QGS. The length of the CDR3 is 23 residues. CDR3 nucleotides: TGTGCTCTTGGGGAACCCCCTCATTTCCCCCCAGGTGCGCAGGGACCTTGGACCGATAAACTCATCTTT. The encoded protein is CALGEPPHFPPGAQGPWTDKLIF.

This clone appeared a few times. With only one base between it and a far larger clone, this is likely a read error. The sample has other DNA sequences that encode this CDR3 too. The chain uses TRDV2 and TRDJ1; D gene ambiguous. The germline V gene encodes CDR1 GEAIGNYY and CDR2 EKD. The CDR3 contains 15 residues. V dropped 6 bases and J dropped 4 bases, with 20 bases sitting between them. The CDR3 loop reads CACILVPGEDDKLIF. The CDR3 DNA reads TGTGCCTGTATTCTTGTTCCCGGCGAGGACGATAAACTCATCTTT.

In its sample, this clone was seen a few times. This DNA's translation and the protein TCRdb lists, from a much larger clone, do not match at residue 6, likely due to a read error; the protein shown is translated from the DNA. This chain uses TRDV2 with TRDJ1; TRDD3 agrees at 11 bases. Germline CDR1 reads GEAIGNYY; CDR2 reads EKD. The CDR3 consists of 21 residues. The ends lost 3 bases at V and 1 base at J; junction bases unmatched: 21. CDR3 bases: TGTGCCTGTGACCCCCCAGGTCCCCCAATGGGGGATACGCGGAGCACCGATAAACTCATCTTT. It codes for CACDPPGPPMGDTRSTDKLIF.

This clone was counted a few times. TCRdb records a much larger clone's protein for this DNA, with a difference at residue 6 that likely arises from a read error; the protein given is the translation of the DNA. The chain recombines TRDV2 with TRDJ1; TRDD3 agrees at 9 bases. The CDR3 covers 14 residues. The V gene's germline CDR1 is GEAIGNYY and CDR2 EKD. With V trimmed by 3 bases and J by 8 bases, 9 bases remained unmatched. The CDR3 reads CACDPELGDSKLIF. In DNA form, the CDR3 reads TGTGCCTGTGACCCCGAACTGGGGGACTCGAAACTCATCTTT.

This clone was observed a few times. The protein given by TCRdb reflects a much larger clone and differs at residue 6 from this DNA's translation, likely from a read error; the protein shown is the DNA's translation. The V gene is TRDV1, the J gene TRDJ1; TRDD3 matches at 7 bases. This CDR3 has 21 residues. J gave up 0 bases and V 1 base, and 20 bases lay outside the gene matches. Germline V gene sequence: CDR1 TSWWSYY, CDR2 QGS. The CDR3 spells CALGEPSDTRLNGVYTDKLIF. In DNA form, the CDR3 reads TGTGCTCTTGGGGAACCATCGGATACGCGACTCAATGGGGTGTACACCGATAAACTCATCTTT.

Note on this clone: A far larger clone is one base from this, pointing to a likely read error. The chain uses TRDV2 and TRDJ3, with TRDD3 identical over 12 bases. CDR1 is GEAIGNYY, CDR2 EKD, per germline. V lost 3 bases to trimming and J lost 0 bases; unmatched junction nucleotides: 17. This CDR3 is 23 amino acids long. Here the CDR3 reads CACDAGYWGIQDGDSWDTRQMFF. For the CDR3, the DNA is TGTGCCTGTGACGCGGGATACTGGGGGATACAAGACGGAGACTCCTGGGACACCCGACAGATGTTTTTC.

This chain links TRDV2 with TRDJ1, with D possibly TRDD3 on 5 matching bases. V was clipped by 0 bases and J by 3 bases, with 19 bases between them. The CDR3 has 17 residues. CDR1 GEAIGNYY and CDR2 EKD come from the germline V gene. The CDR3 DNA reads as TGTGCCTGTGACACCTGGAGTGGGGTATGGGCGGCCGATAAACTCATCTTT. It yields the protein CACDTWSGVWAADKLIF.

In this sample, this clone turned up a few times. TCRdb assigns this DNA the protein of a much larger clone, which departs from its translation at residue 10; this likely reflects a read error, and the protein shown comes from translating the DNA. The chain has TRDV2 and TRDJ1; either TRDD2 or TRDD3 may supply D (5 bases each). The V gene lost 0 bases and the J gene lost 0 bases, with 25 bases spanning the gap. CDR3 length equals 20 residues. Germline loops: CDR1 GEAIGNYY, CDR2 EKD. The CDR3 sequence: CACDTPRSWETELYTDKLIF. CDR3 sequence (DNA): TGTGCCTGTGACACCCCCCGTTCCTGGGAGACCGAATTGTACACCGATAAACTCATCTTT.

This clone was detected a few times. A read error is the likely source, as a far larger clone sits one nucleotide away. The same CDR3 arises from other DNA sequences in this sample as well. This CDR3 reads CACDPVLGDSKLIF. The CDR3 DNA reads as TGTGCCTGTGACCCCGTACTGGGGGACTCGAAGCTCATCTTT. This sequence joins TRDV2 and TRDJ1; 9 bases match TRDD3. The V gene end was trimmed by 3 bases and the J gene end by 11 bases; junction bases not matched to a gene: 12. There are 14 residues in the CDR3. The germline gives CDR1 GEAIGNYY, CDR2 EKD.

Concerning this clone: A read error likely explains why the TCRdb protein, taken from a much larger clone, differs from this DNA's translation at residue 10; the protein shown is translated from the DNA. The rearrangement uses TRDV2 and TRDJ1, with 9 positions matching TRDD3. Germline lookup yields CDR1 GEAIGNYY and CDR2 EKD. Unmatched junction bases numbered 15, after V lost 5 bases and J lost 0 bases. This CDR3 contains 18 residues. Here the CDR3 DNA reads TGTGCCTGTGTCCCCGTACTGGGGGACCTCTTTTACACCGATAAACTCATCTTT. Its protein is CACVPVLGDLFYTDKLIF.

This clone is hyperexpanded (1% or more). The same CDR3 can be traced to other DNA sequences in this sample. The V and J genes are TRDV2 and TRDJ1; 11 bases fit TRDD3. CDR1 and CDR2 (germline): GEAIGNYY, EKD. V was pared by 3 bases and J by 1 base, with 21 bases of the junction left unmatched. This CDR3 has 21 residues. The CDR3 sequence is CACDPLGPPMGDTRSTDKLIF. CDR3 DNA sequence: TGTGCCTGTGACCCCCTAGGTCCCCCAATGGGGGATACGCGGAGCACCGATAAACTCATCTTT.

As regards this clone: A far more abundant clone sits one base away, making this likely a read error. The sample carries other DNA sequences with the same CDR3. The chain couples TRDV2 to TRDJ1; TRDD3 matches 13 bases. Germline V CDR1 and CDR2: GEAIGNYY, EKD. The CDR3 extends over 22 amino acids. After removal of 3 bases from V and 0 bases from J, the junction contained 21 bases not matched to a gene. The CDR3 loop is CACDQSYWGIRSTPSYTDKLIF. The DNA for the CDR3 is TGTGCCTGTGACCAATCATACTGGGGGATACGTAGTACGCCATCGTACACCGATAAACTCATCTTT.

This clone was observed a few times. TCRdb's protein, taken from a much larger clone, differs from this DNA's translation at residue 12, likely owing to a read error; the protein displayed comes from the DNA. J is TRDJ1 and V is TRDV2; 9 bases match TRDD3. J gave up 12 bases and V 3 bases, and 13 bases lay outside the gene matches. This CDR3 has 14 residues. Looked up from germline, CDR1 is GEAIGNYY and CDR2 is EKD. CDR3 coding DNA: TGTGCCTGTGACCCCGTACTGGGGGACTCGAAAGTCATCTTT. This codes for CACDPVLGDSKVIF.

This clone turned up a few times. TCRdb's protein, taken from a much larger clone, differs from this DNA's translation at residue 14, likely owing to a read error; the protein displayed comes from the DNA. The chain couples TRDV1 to TRDJ1, with a weak D call TRDD3 (5 bases). V was cut by 3 bases and J by 6 bases, with 26 bases left in between. The germline V gene has CDR1 TSWWSYY and CDR2 QGS. This CDR3 is 18 amino acids long. This CDR3 reads CALGDPRSATGGTYKLIF. For the CDR3, the DNA is TGTGCTCTTGGGGATCCCCGATCTGCAACCGGGGGTACCTATAAACTCATCTTT.

This clone was detected a few times. A far larger clone is only one base removed, so a read error is likely. Other DNA sequences in this sample translate to the same CDR3. The chain combines TRDV2 with TRDJ1, with TRDD3 identical over 13 bases. CDR1 and CDR2 from the germline V gene are GEAIGNYY and EKD. The CDR3 totals 19 residues. DNA of the CDR3: TGTGCCTGCGACACGAGCTTCACTGGGGGATACGCGCACTTCGATAAACTCATCTTT. Protein sequence: CACDTSFTGGYAHFDKLIF.

As to this clone: A far larger clone lies a single base away; this is likely a read error. This same CDR3 is encoded by further DNA sequences in the sample. The chain couples TRDV1 to TRDJ1, with D perhaps TRDD3 (5 bases). The CDR3 totals 18 residues. The germline gives CDR1 TSWWSYY, CDR2 QGS. The CDR3 nucleotides are TGTGCTCTTGGGGATCCCCGATCTGCAACCGGGGGTACCGATAAGCTCATCTTT. This encodes CALGDPRSATGGTDKLIF.

In this sample, this clone turned up a few times. Translating this DNA gives a protein that differs at residue 17 from the TCRdb one, which belongs to a much larger clone; a read error is likely, and the protein shown is this translation. This chain connects TRDV2 to TRDJ1; D could derive from TRDD2 or TRDD3 (5 bases each). The CDR3 extends over 18 amino acids. From germline, CDR1 is GEAIGNYY and CDR2 EKD. DNA of the CDR3: TGTGCCTGTGACACCGTCTCTTCCGGGGGGTTTTACACCGATAAACTCACCTTT. It translates to CACDTVSSGGFYTDKLTF.

A note on this clone: Only one base separates this from a far larger clonotype, so it likely reflects a read error. Other DNA sequences in the sample encode the same CDR3. The genes are TRDV2 and TRDJ1; D is perhaps TRDD3 (5 bases). The germline CDR1 and CDR2 sequences are GEAIGNYY and EKD. Trimming removed 0 bases at V and 3 bases at J, with 22 bases between. The CDR3 sequence is 18 residues long. In DNA, the CDR3 is TGTGCCTGTGACACCTTGGGAGATACAGGAGCGAGGGCCGATAAACTCATCTTT. Translation: CACDTLGDTGARADKLIF.

This clone was seen more than once but under ten times. This DNA translates differently at residue 9 from the TCRdb protein, which is that of a much larger clone; a read error is likely, and the protein shown is the DNA's own translation. The V and J genes are TRDV2 and TRDJ1; D is possibly TRDD3 (6 bases). This CDR3 is 16 amino acids long. The germline V and J ends were trimmed by 3 bases and 0 bases, with 16 bases remaining between them. In germline, CDR1 is GEAIGNYY, CDR2 EKD. As DNA, the CDR3 is TGTGCCTGTGACGGCCCACTGGGAAGAAACACCGATAAACTCATCTTT. This gives the protein CACDGPLGRNTDKLIF.

Turning to this clone: This likely traces to a read error, being one base from a far larger clone. Other DNA sequences from this sample encode an identical CDR3 as well. The J gene is TRDJ1, the V gene TRDV2; D call uncertain. V was clipped by 4 bases and J by 0 bases, with 26 bases between them. In germline, CDR1 is GEAIGNYY, CDR2 EKD. The CDR3 is 19 residues long. The CDR3 DNA is TGTGCCTGTGATACGGTAACGAATGGTGTGGAGACGTACACCGATAAACTCATCTTT. Protein product: CACDTVTNGVETYTDKLIF.

The V call is TRDV2, the J call TRDJ1; 9 nucleotides agree with TRDD3. The germline V gene encodes CDR1 GEAIGNYY and CDR2 EKD. The trim removed 3 bases at V and 0 bases at J, leaving 13 bases unmatched. This CDR3 has 18 residues. The CDR3 loop reads CACDRTGGAGMYTDKLIF. The CDR3 DNA reads TGTGCCTGTGACCGTACTGGGGGAGCTGGGATGTACACCGATAAACTCATCTTT.

Comment on this clone: For this DNA, TCRdb reports the protein of a much larger clone, which diverges at residue 12, most likely from a read error; the protein presented here is translated directly from the DNA. The chain joins TRDV2 to TRDJ1; TRDD3 matches at 8 bases. Germline CDR1 is GEAIGNYY and CDR2 is EKD. The V gene end was trimmed by 0 bases and the J gene end by 7 bases; junction bases not matched to a gene: 12. This CDR3 is 16 amino acids long. CDR3 in amino acids: CACDTVQLGDTSKLIF. As DNA, the CDR3 is TGTGCCTGTGACACCGTCCAGCTGGGGGACACAAGTAAACTCATCTTT.

By share of the sample, this clone is medium-sized. A far bigger clonotype differs at one base, so this is likely a read error. V usage is TRDV2 and J usage is TRDJ1; a possible D gene is TRDD3 (6 bases). V lost 0 bases and J lost 0, with 16 bases in between. Germline V gene lookup returns CDR1 GEAIGNYY and CDR2 EKD. The CDR3 runs 17 residues. The CDR3 is CACDTAWGSPYTDKLIF. CDR3 nucleotides: TGTGCCTGTGACACCGCTTGGGGGTCCCCTTACACCGATAAACTCATCTTT.

Notes on this clone: One base separates it from a far larger clone, so it is likely a read error. J is TRDJ1 and V is TRDV2; D tentatively reads TRDD2 or TRDD3 (5 bases each). Germline V gene lookup returns CDR1 GEAIGNYY and CDR2 EKD. V gave up 1 base and J gave up 0 bases, with 38 bases separating them. The length of the CDR3 is 24 residues. In DNA form, the CDR3 reads TGTGCCTGTGACACGGTATTGGGACGCGATCCTAATGAACTGGCCTCGACGTACACCGATAAACTCATCTTT. Translating gives CACDTVLGRDPNELASTYTDKLIF.

This clone ranks as hyperexpanded. The sample carries other DNA sequences with the same CDR3. This chain links TRDV2 with TRDJ1, with TRDD3 matching 12 bases. The CDR3 is 19 amino acids. V dropped 1 base and J dropped 0; count of bases not matched to a gene: 11. CDR1 and CDR2 from the germline V gene are GEAIGNYY and EKD. Here the CDR3 reads CACDTRFAGGYGDTDKLIF. In nucleotides, the CDR3 is TGTGCCTGTGACACTCGATTTGCTGGGGGATACGGGGACACCGATAAACTCATCTTT.